This TCR beta chain was identified during a study of cytomegalovirus exposure and HLA in healthy donors. Study-level background: HLA-typed donors were the source of around 77 million unique TCRs held in an early data release. Study-wide points: TCR beta chain V- and J-gene trimming was linked, in a later analysis, to a missense variant in DCLRE1C.

Primers for the PCR totalled 60 Vbeta and 13 Jbeta. Here immunoSEQ multiplex PCR was the method, and the copy in TCRdb shows in-frame clones only, minus some. The sample holds over 150,000 clones, about 78% seen once. In germline, CDR1 is SGHRS, CDR2 YFSETQ. With 4 bases removed from V and 1 base from J, the gap between germline ends came to 11 bases. CDR3 length: 14 residues. A note on this clone: Its target is unknown.

V gene TRBV5-1 combines with J gene TRBJ1-1; D is uncertain. Material: PBMCs. The source is a woman younger than 45 in good health and CMV-seronegative. The CDR3 loop reads CASSQQTGNTEAFF. The DNA of the CDR3 is TGCGCCAGCAGCCAGCAGACGGGGAACACTGAAGCTTTCTTT.